Listed below are T cell receptor beta chains from one sample, sequenced in a study of OX40 agonist ivuxolimab in advanced cancers. The method was immunoSEQ multiplex PCR; TCRdb's version includes in-frame clones alone and lacks a portion of them. The sample yields 70,000 to 75,000 clones, approximately 80% seen once. The source material was CD4+ or CD8+ T cells sorted from blood, sampled in a trial of the OX40 agonist ivuxolimab. These receptor sequences come from an adult with an advanced solid tumor such as melanoma, head and neck, liver or kidney cancer. The CDR3 runs from the conserved cysteine through the conserved F or W. A D gene is named only where the DNA matches it firmly. Clone size, where shown, is once, few, many, or a class for clones that have expanded.

CDR3nt: TGTGCCAGTAGTACCCCCCCAGGGTACGAGCAGTACTTC; CDR3aa: CASSTPPGYEQYF; v_gene: TRBV19; abundance: -; d_gene: -; j_gene: TRBJ2-7
CDR3nt: TGTGCCAGCGGCCGACAGGTAATGAACACTGAAGCTTTCTTT; CDR3aa: CASGRQVMNTEAFF; v_gene: TRBV2; abundance: -; d_gene: -; j_gene: TRBJ1-1
CDR3nt: TGTGCCAGCAGCTCCCCCGACCGACAGGGCGAGAGAAAACTGTTTTTT; CDR3aa: CASSSPDRQGERKLFF; v_gene: TRBV5-4; abundance: -; d_gene: TRBD1; j_gene: TRBJ1-4
CDR3nt: TGTGCCAGCAGCTTAGGACGGGGCAGGGTTACAGATACGCAGTATTTT; CDR3aa: CASSLGRGRVTDTQYF; v_gene: TRBV7-2; abundance: -; d_gene: -; j_gene: TRBJ2-3
CDR3nt: TGTGCCAGCAGCCCGACTAGCGTGTCCTACGAGCAGTACTTC; CDR3aa: CASSPTSVSYEQYF; v_gene: TRBV7-2; abundance: -; d_gene: TRBD2; j_gene: TRBJ2-7
CDR3nt: TGCGCCAGCAGCTTGGGGGACTCTGGGGCCAACGTCCTGACTTTC; CDR3aa: CASSLGDSGANVLTF; v_gene: TRBV5-1; abundance: -; d_gene: -; j_gene: TRBJ2-6
CDR3nt: TGTGCCAGCAGCTTACGCAGGGTGGGGGATGAGGAGGGCGAGCAGTACTTC; CDR3aa: CASSLRRVGDEEGEQYF; v_gene: TRBV11-2; abundance: once; d_gene: -; j_gene: TRBJ2-7
CDR3nt: TGTGCCAGCAGCCGGACTAGCGGGGGCTCCTACAATGAGCAGTTCTTC; CDR3aa: CASSRTSGGSYNEQFF; v_gene: TRBV5-6; abundance: -; d_gene: TRBD2; j_gene: TRBJ2-1
CDR3nt: TGCGCCAGCAGCTTCACGGGGGCGGGCGAGCAGTACTTC; CDR3aa: CASSFTGAGEQYF; v_gene: TRBV5-1; abundance: -; d_gene: -; j_gene: TRBJ2-7
CDR3nt: TGTGCCAGCAGCCGACCCATAGCCGGGGCAAAGAAAAGTGTAGATACGCAGTATTTT; CDR3aa: CASSRPIAGAKKSVDTQYF; v_gene: TRBV7-6; abundance: once; d_gene: -; j_gene: TRBJ2-3
CDR3nt: TGTGCCAGCAGCTTAGAGGCCAATCAGCCCCAGCATTTT; CDR3aa: CASSLEANQPQHF; v_gene: TRBV7-6; abundance: -; d_gene: -; j_gene: TRBJ1-5
CDR3nt: TGCGCCAGCAGCCCGAGGGGCCCTGGGGCCAACGTCCTGACTTTC; CDR3aa: CASSPRGPGANVLTF; v_gene: TRBV5-1; abundance: -; d_gene: -; j_gene: TRBJ2-6
CDR3nt: TGCAGCGTTGAGGAGGGCAGGGAAGCTTTCTTT; CDR3aa: CSVEEGREAFF; v_gene: TRBV29-1; abundance: once; d_gene: -; j_gene: TRBJ1-1
CDR3nt: TGTGCCAGCAGCTTAGATCCTAGCGGGGGGTATGAGCAGTTCTTC; CDR3aa: CASSLDPSGGYEQFF; v_gene: TRBV7-2; abundance: -; d_gene: TRBD2; j_gene: TRBJ2-1
CDR3nt: TGTGCCATCAATCCGGGACTAGCGCTAAATGAGCAGTTCTTC; CDR3aa: CAINPGLALNEQFF; v_gene: TRBV10-3; abundance: -; d_gene: TRBD2; j_gene: TRBJ2-1
CDR3nt: TGCGCCAGCAGGAGGGACTTCTACGAGCAGTACTTC; CDR3aa: CASRRDFYEQYF; v_gene: TRBV5-1; abundance: -; d_gene: -; j_gene: TRBJ2-7
CDR3nt: TGTGCCAGCAGCTTGAGAACAGGGGGAGGATACGGCACTGAAGCTTTCTTT; CDR3aa: CASSLRTGGGYGTEAFF; v_gene: TRBV5-6; abundance: -; d_gene: TRBD1; j_gene: TRBJ1-1
CDR3nt: TGTGCCAGCAGCAAAGTATTAGGACAGGGAGGCTATGGCTACACCTTC; CDR3aa: CASSKVLGQGGYGYTF; v_gene: TRBV21-1; abundance: few; d_gene: -; j_gene: TRBJ1-2
CDR3nt: TGTGCCAGCAGCTTGGAGAGGGACGTAGTTCGGGATGAGCAGTTCTTC; CDR3aa: CASSLERDVVRDEQFF; v_gene: TRBV5-4; abundance: -; d_gene: -; j_gene: TRBJ2-1
CDR3nt: TGTGCCAGTAAGGCCCCTTTGGGGCAGCCCCAGCATTTT; CDR3aa: CASKAPLGQPQHF; v_gene: TRBV19; abundance: -; d_gene: -; j_gene: TRBJ1-5
CDR3nt: TGTGCCAGCAGCTTAGCGTGGGGAGGTGAACAGCCCCAGCATTTT; CDR3aa: CASSLAWGGEQPQHF; v_gene: TRBV7-2; abundance: -; d_gene: -; j_gene: TRBJ1-5
CDR3nt: TGTGCCAGCAGTGAAAGGGAACGCAATCAGCCCCAGCATTTT; CDR3aa: CASSERERNQPQHF; v_gene: TRBV2; abundance: -; d_gene: -; j_gene: TRBJ1-5
CDR3nt: TGTGCCAGCAATCGCCGGGTGGACGGAAGCTCCTATAATTCACCCCTCCACTTT; CDR3aa: CASNRRVDGSSYNSPLHF; v_gene: TRBV27; abundance: once; d_gene: -; j_gene: TRBJ1-6
CDR3nt: TGTGCCAGCAGCGCCGACAGGGGAGGCCAGCCCCAGCATTTT; CDR3aa: CASSADRGGQPQHF; v_gene: TRBV9; abundance: -; d_gene: TRBD1; j_gene: TRBJ1-5
CDR3nt: TGCAGCGCCTCCTTCAGGTTTGAAAAACTGTTTTTT; CDR3aa: CSASFRFEKLFF; v_gene: TRBV29-1; abundance: -; d_gene: -; j_gene: TRBJ1-4
CDR3nt: TGTGCCAGCAGTCCCCGACAGGGCCAATACACAGATACGCAGTATTTT; CDR3aa: CASSPRQGQYTDTQYF; v_gene: TRBV28; abundance: -; d_gene: TRBD1; j_gene: TRBJ2-3
CDR3nt: TGTGCCTTACAGCCTCGAGGGGGCCATGGCTACACCTTC; CDR3aa: CALQPRGGHGYTF; v_gene: TRBV7-9; abundance: -; d_gene: TRBD1; j_gene: TRBJ1-2
CDR3nt: TGTGCCAGCAGAGGACATCCGAACACTGAAGCTTTCTTT; CDR3aa: CASRGHPNTEAFF; v_gene: TRBV2; abundance: -; d_gene: -; j_gene: TRBJ1-1
CDR3nt: TGTGCCAGCAGCTTCAGGCAGGGGGCGAGGAATGAGCAGTTCTTC; CDR3aa: CASSFRQGARNEQFF; v_gene: TRBV7-6; abundance: -; d_gene: TRBD1; j_gene: TRBJ2-1
CDR3nt: TGTGCCAGCAGCGTAAGCCAGACCACTGAAGCTTTCTTT; CDR3aa: CASSVSQTTEAFF; v_gene: TRBV11-3; abundance: -; d_gene: -; j_gene: TRBJ1-1
CDR3nt: TGTGCCAGCAACGTAGTCCGAAATCAGCCCCAGCATTTT; CDR3aa: CASNVVRNQPQHF; v_gene: TRBV2; abundance: once; d_gene: -; j_gene: TRBJ1-5
CDR3nt: TGTGCCAGCAGTCAACAGCTTTCCACCGGGGAGCTGTTTTTT; CDR3aa: CASSQQLSTGELFF; v_gene: TRBV6-6; abundance: -; d_gene: -; j_gene: TRBJ2-2
CDR3nt: TGTGCCAGCAGGGGACAGGGGGATTCACCCCTCCACTTT; CDR3aa: CASRGQGDSPLHF; v_gene: TRBV5-6; abundance: -; d_gene: TRBD1; j_gene: TRBJ1-6
CDR3nt: TGCGCCAGCAGACGGACAGGGGAGAATGGCTACACCTTC; CDR3aa: CASRRTGENGYTF; v_gene: TRBV5-1; abundance: -; d_gene: TRBD1; j_gene: TRBJ1-2
CDR3nt: TGTGCCAGCAGTGAAGTAGCCAGGGCAGAGACCCAGTACTTC; CDR3aa: CASSEVARAETQYF; v_gene: TRBV6-1; abundance: -; d_gene: -; j_gene: TRBJ2-5
CDR3nt: TGTGCCAGCAGCCAAGTTCGGGACTACGAGCAGTACTTC; CDR3aa: CASSQVRDYEQYF; v_gene: TRBV14; abundance: -; d_gene: -; j_gene: TRBJ2-7
CDR3nt: TGTGCCAGCATAGGCAGATACTACGAGCAGTACTTC; CDR3aa: CASIGRYYEQYF; v_gene: TRBV6-1; abundance: -; d_gene: -; j_gene: TRBJ2-7
CDR3nt: TGCGCCAGCAGCTCGGTAGGGGCCCCTGGGACTGAAGCTTTCTTT; CDR3aa: CASSSVGAPGTEAFF; v_gene: TRBV5-1; abundance: -; d_gene: -; j_gene: TRBJ1-1
CDR3nt: TGTGCCAGCTCACCACAGTTAGCCACGGACAATGAGCAGTTCTTC; CDR3aa: CASSPQLATDNEQFF; v_gene: TRBV18; abundance: -; d_gene: -; j_gene: TRBJ2-1
CDR3nt: TGTGCCAGCAGCCGACAGGGGGCTCTACTCACTGAAGCTTTCTTT; CDR3aa: CASSRQGALLTEAFF; v_gene: TRBV6-5; abundance: -; d_gene: TRBD1; j_gene: TRBJ1-1
CDR3nt: TGTGCCAGTAAAATGAACACTGAAGCTTTCTTT; CDR3aa: CASKMNTEAFF; v_gene: TRBV19; abundance: -; d_gene: -; j_gene: TRBJ1-1
CDR3nt: TGTGCCAGTAGCCCCCACAAGGCAGGGGCCGGGGAGCTGTTTTTT; CDR3aa: CASSPHKAGAGELFF; v_gene: TRBV19; abundance: -; d_gene: -; j_gene: TRBJ2-2
CDR3nt: TGTGCCAGCAGTTACGGGCAGAACTATGGCTACACCTTC; CDR3aa: CASSYGQNYGYTF; v_gene: TRBV6-5; abundance: -; d_gene: -; j_gene: TRBJ1-2
CDR3nt: TGTGCCAGCAGCGAGGCGGGGGGAAACTATGGCTACACCTTC; CDR3aa: CASSEAGGNYGYTF; v_gene: TRBV6-6; abundance: -; d_gene: -; j_gene: TRBJ1-2
CDR3nt: TGTGCCAGCAGTTACGAGGGGAATGGCTACACCTTC; CDR3aa: CASSYEGNGYTF; v_gene: TRBV6-6; abundance: few; d_gene: -; j_gene: TRBJ1-2
CDR3nt: TGTGCCAGCAGCCTCCGGGGAGAGAGGGCCACTTCACCCCTCCACTTT; CDR3aa: CASSLRGERATSPLHF; v_gene: TRBV6-6; abundance: -; d_gene: -; j_gene: TRBJ1-6
CDR3nt: TGCAGTGCTACGGGCAGGAGAGCTTTCTTT; CDR3aa: CSATGRRAFF; v_gene: TRBV20-1; abundance: -; d_gene: -; j_gene: TRBJ1-1
CDR3nt: TGTGCCAGCAGCTTCACATTAGGACTCAACACCATATATTTT; CDR3aa: CASSFTLGLNTIYF; v_gene: TRBV7-9; abundance: -; d_gene: -; j_gene: TRBJ1-3
CDR3nt: TGCGCCAGCAGCCCTTCCGGGATCCAAGAGACCCAGTACTTC; CDR3aa: CASSPSGIQETQYF; v_gene: TRBV4-3; abundance: once; d_gene: -; j_gene: TRBJ2-5
CDR3nt: TGTGCCAGCAGGTACCAGGACAGGATCTATTTT; CDR3aa: CASRYQDRIYF; v_gene: TRBV6-5; abundance: -; d_gene: TRBD1; j_gene: TRBJ2-3
CDR3nt: TGTGCCAGTAGCGGGGAGACGGATACGCAGTATTTT; CDR3aa: CASSGETDTQYF; v_gene: TRBV19; abundance: -; d_gene: -; j_gene: TRBJ2-3
CDR3nt: TGTGCCAGCAGTGACCTTATTGGAGGACCCCAGCATTTT; CDR3aa: CASSDLIGGPQHF; v_gene: TRBV25-1; abundance: -; d_gene: -; j_gene: TRBJ1-5
CDR3nt: TGTGCCAGCTCACCTGTAGCGGGGGGCCCTTTGGATTCTGAGACCCAGTACTTC; CDR3aa: CASSPVAGGPLDSETQYF; v_gene: TRBV18; abundance: once; d_gene: TRBD2; j_gene: TRBJ2-5
CDR3nt: TGTGCCAGCAGGCCCAGGGAATACAATCAGCCCCAGCATTTT; CDR3aa: CASRPREYNQPQHF; v_gene: TRBV2; abundance: few; d_gene: -; j_gene: TRBJ1-5
CDR3nt: TGTGCCAGCACCCCTGGTCGCAGTTATAGCAATCAGCCCCAGCATTTT; CDR3aa: CASTPGRSYSNQPQHF; v_gene: TRBV19; abundance: -; d_gene: -; j_gene: TRBJ1-5
CDR3nt: TGTGCCAGCTCACCAAGGGGGGACAGTGAAAAACTGTTTTTT; CDR3aa: CASSPRGDSEKLFF; v_gene: TRBV18; abundance: -; d_gene: TRBD1; j_gene: TRBJ1-4
CDR3nt: TGTGCCAGCAGCTCCGGAGGGGAGCAGTACTTC; CDR3aa: CASSSGGEQYF; v_gene: TRBV11-2; abundance: -; d_gene: -; j_gene: TRBJ2-7
CDR3nt: TGTGCCAGCAGTTACTCTCCGGGACCTCCCTACGAGCAGTACTTC; CDR3aa: CASSYSPGPPYEQYF; v_gene: TRBV6-5; abundance: -; d_gene: -; j_gene: TRBJ2-7
CDR3nt: TGTGCCAGCAGCTTACTCGAACAGTATTATGGCTACACCTTC; CDR3aa: CASSLLEQYYGYTF; v_gene: TRBV7-2; abundance: -; d_gene: -; j_gene: TRBJ1-2
CDR3nt: TGTGCCAGCAGTTACACCAGGATATACGAGCAGTACTTC; CDR3aa: CASSYTRIYEQYF; v_gene: TRBV6-6; abundance: -; d_gene: -; j_gene: TRBJ2-7